This T cell receptor beta chain was captured by sequencing in a study of CXCR3-negative and CXCR3-positive naive CD8 T cells. Study outcomes and limitations: Between one naive subset and the other, surface CD5 was comparable, and TCR strength was inferred from TRB CDR3 properties. Similar TRBV-TRBJ usage was seen in naive cells (both CXCR3-negative and CXCR3-positive), but memory cells differed. For memory CD8+ cells diversity was much lower, but both naive subsets had comparably high diversity.

CD45RO-CCR7+CD27+CD95- was the phenotype of naive CD8+ T cells. UMI-labeled TRB cDNA libraries were prepared by 5' RACE. TCRdb re-called the 5' RACE reads, yielding one record per CDR3 amino acid sequence without DNA. The sample's table shows 7,000 to 8,000 distinct CDR3 sequences. Notes on this clonotype: Its antigen is not identified.

Germline V CDR1 and CDR2: SQVTM, ANQGSEA. The CDR3 spans 13 residues. The chain recombines TRBV29-1 with TRBJ1-1; TCRdb's assignment of TRBD1 cannot be checked, as there is no DNA. This receptor was taken from a human donor in good health. Some clones in this sample may be carry-over from other donors' samples. The specimen sequenced was naive CXCR3- CD8+ T cells from blood. Subset indicated: CD45RO-CCR7+CD27+CD95- naive CD8+ T cells lacking CXCR3 (TNR3-). CDR3 sequence: CSVTGTENTEAFF.